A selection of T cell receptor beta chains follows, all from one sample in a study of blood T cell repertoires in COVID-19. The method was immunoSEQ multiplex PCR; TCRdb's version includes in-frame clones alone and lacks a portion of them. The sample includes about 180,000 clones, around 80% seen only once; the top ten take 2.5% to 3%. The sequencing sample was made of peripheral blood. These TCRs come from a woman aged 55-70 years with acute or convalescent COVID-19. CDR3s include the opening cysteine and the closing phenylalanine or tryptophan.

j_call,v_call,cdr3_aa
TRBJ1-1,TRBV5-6,CASSLFDRGGTEAFF
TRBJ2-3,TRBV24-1,CATSDYRWDTQYF
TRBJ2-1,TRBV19,CASSIIGAYNEQFF
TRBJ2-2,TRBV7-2,CASSSTLAGGTTGELFF
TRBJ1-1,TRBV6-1,CASSERRGGTEAFF
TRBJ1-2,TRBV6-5,CASLSPNYGYTF
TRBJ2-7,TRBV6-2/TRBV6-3,CASSYGWASTYEQYF
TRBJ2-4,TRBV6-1,CASSSGLSKNIQYF
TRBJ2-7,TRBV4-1,CASSPSYGNSYEQYF
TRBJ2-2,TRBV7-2,CASRRGQGGRNTGELFF
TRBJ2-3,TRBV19,CASSITFANPTDTQYF
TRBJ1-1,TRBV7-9,CASLVGAGTEAFF
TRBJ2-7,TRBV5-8,CASSLEQGGYEQYF
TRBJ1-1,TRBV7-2,CASSWAGERAFF
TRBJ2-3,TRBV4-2,CASSQDPAGSTDTQYF
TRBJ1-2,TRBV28,CASFEAGYGYTF
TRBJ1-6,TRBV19,CASSLVGMGNSPLHF
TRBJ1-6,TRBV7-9,CASSKDAVLVSPLHF
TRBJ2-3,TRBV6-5,CASSQAPGTDTQYF
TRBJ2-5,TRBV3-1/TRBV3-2,CASSQDGAGALRETQYF
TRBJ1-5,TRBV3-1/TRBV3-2,CASSQQGAVQPQHF
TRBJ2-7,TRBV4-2,CASSQVQGTYEQYF
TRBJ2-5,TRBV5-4,CASSQGQGETQYF
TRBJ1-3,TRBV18,CASSPREGDTIYF
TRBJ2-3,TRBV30,CAWSEGLSTDTQYF
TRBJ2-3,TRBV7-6,CASSLVASGGTPGDTQYF
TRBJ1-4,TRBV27,CASRLRAGVTNEKLFF
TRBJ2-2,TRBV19,CASRPGQGNTGELFF
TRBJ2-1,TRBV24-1,CATSDTRAGPYNEQFF
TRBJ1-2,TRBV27,CASSSTGGRVVGYTF
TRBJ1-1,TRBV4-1,CASSQQTALNTEAFF
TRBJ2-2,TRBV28,CASTFRRAENTGELFF
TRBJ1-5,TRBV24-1,CATSDPGGTQHF
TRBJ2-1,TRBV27,CASMGGKTSGYNEQFF
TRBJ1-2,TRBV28,CASRGTGNYGYTF
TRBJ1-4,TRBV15,CATQDSDDEKLFF
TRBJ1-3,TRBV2,CASSPSTGTSGNTIYF
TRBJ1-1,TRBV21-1,CASGRENTEAFF
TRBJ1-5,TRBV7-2,CASSFYSELGNQPQHF
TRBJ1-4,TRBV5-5,CASFRDRGHEKLFF
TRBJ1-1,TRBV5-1,CASSPTRGGREEAFF